Listed below are T cell receptor beta chains from one sample, sequenced in a study of blood T cell repertoires in COVID-19. Assay: immunoSEQ multiplex PCR; the TCRdb copy retains only in-frame clones and omits some. The sample includes 150,000 to 200,000 clones, 76% seen only once; the top ten take approximately 16%. Sequencing used PBMCs or T cells enriched from blood (not recorded which). These receptors all come from a woman aged 45 to 65 with acute COVID-19. Both conserved end residues are part of each CDR3. The order of the fields is CDR3 protein, CDR3 DNA, V gene, D gene, clone size, J gene. D genes are given only for firm matches. Expanded clones are given a class, and other clones once, few, many or no size at all.

CASSLRPSVGENEQFF TGTGCCAGCAGCTTAAGGCCTAGCGTAGGAGAAAATGAGCAGTTCTTC TRBV7-3 . . TRBJ2-1
CASSGELGQVLARPFF TGTGCCAGCAGTGGGGAGTTGGGACAGGTCTTAGCACGTCCGTTCTTC TRBV6-1 TRBD1 . TRBJ2-1
CASSQSQGGTGELFF TGCGCCAGCAGCCAGTCCCAGGGGGGCACCGGGGAGCTGTTTTTT TRBV4-3 . . TRBJ2-2
CASSRGSRDEQFF TGTGCCAGCAGCAGGGGGTCGAGAGATGAGCAGTTCTTC TRBV5-6 . . TRBJ2-1
CATSAPGQGLYGYTF TGTGCCACCAGTGCTCCGGGACAGGGGCTCTATGGCTACACCTTC TRBV24-1 TRBD1 . TRBJ1-2
CASSPTGTNYNEQFF TGTGCCAGCAGCCCGACCGGGACAAACTACAATGAGCAGTTCTTC TRBV5-5 . . TRBJ2-1
CASSLVPSATDTQYF TGTGCCAGCAGCTTAGTGCCTAGCGCTACAGATACGCAGTATTTT TRBV11-3 . . TRBJ2-3
CASSKDRAGWVNYGYTF TGTGCCAGCAGCAAGGACCGGGCGGGGTGGGTTAACTATGGCTACACCTTC TRBV11-2 . once TRBJ1-2
CASSLTDPSPQHF TGTGCCAGCAGCTTGACAGATCCGAGCCCCCAGCATTTT TRBV7-9 . . TRBJ1-5
CASGAWGHTEAFF TGTGCCAGCGGCGCTTGGGGCCACACTGAAGCTTTCTTT TRBV5-5 . . TRBJ1-1
CASSLSSFQNTEAFF TGTGCCAGCAGTTTAAGCTCTTTCCAGAACACTGAAGCTTTCTTT TRBV28 . . TRBJ1-1
CASSIGEWAGGSNTEAFF TGTGCCAGTAGTATAGGAGAATGGGCAGGGGGTTCGAACACTGAAGCTTTCTTT TRBV19 TRBD1 . TRBJ1-1
CASSEFLSAIYF TGTGCCAGCAGTGAATTTTTGAGTGCCATATATTTT TRBV25-1 . . TRBJ1-3
CASSEMRRYGYTF TGTGCCAGCAGTGAAATGAGGCGGTATGGCTACACCTTC TRBV6-1 . few TRBJ1-2
CASSQTQGFHTEAFF TGCGCCAGCAGCCAAACTCAGGGGTTCCACACTGAAGCTTTCTTT TRBV4-1 . . TRBJ1-1
CASSDWGLAGGETQYF TGTGCCAGCAGTGATTGGGGACTAGCGGGGGGCGAGACCCAGTACTTC TRBV6-1 TRBD2 . TRBJ2-5
CASSESGEVYGYTF TGTGCCAGCAGTGAGTCCGGGGAGGTCTATGGCTACACCTTC TRBV2 . once TRBJ1-2
CASSEKDRVTETQYF TGTGCCAGCAGTGAAAAGGACAGGGTGACTGAGACCCAGTACTTC TRBV6-1 TRBD1 . TRBJ2-5
CASSFSSSGVWSGNTIYF TGTGCCAGCAGCTTTTCTTCATCGGGGGTATGGTCTGGAAACACCATATATTTT TRBV7-9 . . TRBJ1-3
CSLGRQGSGGFQQTQYF TGCAGCCTTGGCAGGCAAGGCAGCGGGGGTTTTCAGCAGACCCAGTACTTC TRBV29-1 TRBD2 . TRBJ2-5
CASSPGTGDFANYGYTF TGCGCCAGCAGCCCGGGGACAGGGGATTTTGCAAACTATGGCTACACCTTC TRBV5-1 TRBD1 . TRBJ1-2
CASSIAPRGADRGEQFF TGTGCCAGTAGTATAGCCCCCCGGGGGGCCGACCGAGGGGAGCAGTTCTTC TRBV19 . . TRBJ2-1
CASSTGQTEAFF TGTGCCAGCAGTACCGGACAGACTGAAGCTTTCTTT TRBV6-6 . . TRBJ1-1
CASSLVGRPQETQYF TGTGCCAGCAGCTTAGTGGGCAGACCCCAAGAGACCCAGTACTTC TRBV7-2 . . TRBJ2-5
CSASNHRGSFKATNEKLFF TGCAGTGCGAGTAACCACAGGGGGAGTTTCAAAGCGACTAATGAAAAACTGTTTTTT TRBV20-1 TRBD1 . TRBJ1-4
CASSQGALGGNQPQHF TGTGCCAGCAGCCAAGGTGCGCTAGGGGGCAATCAGCCCCAGCATTTT TRBV3-1/TRBV3-2 . once TRBJ1-5
CASSGGQGANTEAFF TGCGCCAGCAGCGGTGGACAGGGGGCGAACACTGAAGCTTTCTTT TRBV5-1 TRBD1 . TRBJ1-1
CASSLGGAGELFF TGTGCCAGCAGTTTGGGGGGGGCCGGGGAGCTGTTTTTT TRBV6-2/TRBV6-3 TRBD2 . TRBJ2-2
CASSQRTGVNQPQHF TGTGCCAGCAGCCAAAGGACAGGGGTCAATCAGCCCCAGCATTTT TRBV3-1/TRBV3-2 TRBD1 . TRBJ1-5
CASSLYKTTTNEKLFF TGTGCCAGCAGCTTGTATAAGACTACAACTAATGAAAAACTGTTTTTT TRBV5-4 . few TRBJ1-4
CASSLEGGSAGETQYF TGCGCCAGCAGCTTGGAAGGGGGCTCGGCGGGAGAGACCCAGTACTTC TRBV5-1 TRBD1 . TRBJ2-5
CASYNRDLSSSYNSPLHF TGTGCCAGCTACAACAGAGACCTTTCAAGCTCCTATAATTCACCCCTCCACTTT TRBV2 . . TRBJ1-6
CASSFPPSEAFF TGTGCCAGCAGTTTCCCACCCAGTGAAGCTTTCTTT TRBV12-3/TRBV12-4 . . TRBJ1-1
CATRGRGGNQPQHF TGTGCCACAAGGGGGAGAGGGGGCAATCAGCCCCAGCATTTT TRBV6-5 . few TRBJ1-5
CASSQQGGYGYTF TGTGCCAGCAGCCAGCAGGGAGGGTATGGCTACACCTTC TRBV3-1/TRBV3-2 . . TRBJ1-2
CASSELTHRSGNTIYF TGTGCCAGCAGTGAATTGACCCACAGGAGTGGAAACACCATATATTTT TRBV25-1 . . TRBJ1-3